This T cell receptor beta chain was observed in a study of beta chain features in type 1 diabetes. Reverse transcription of all isolated RNA meant that expressed TCRB transcripts were sequenced. Repertoires were generated with immunoSEQ multiplex PCR, while TCRdb's copy carries only in-frame clones and drops some. The sample shows a few hundred thousand clones, around 28% of them seen only once. CDR3 length: 11 amino acids. V lost 1 base, J lost 11 bases, and 9 bases lay in between. Germline CDR1 and CDR2: DFQATT and SNEGSKA (reference sequence). This TCR came from a man between 18 and 29 years old in good health. The chain combines TRBV20-1 with TRBJ1-5, with D unresolved. Material: naive CD4+ T cells from blood. The CDR3 nucleotides read TGCAGTGCTAGAGCAGGTGGGTCCCAGCATTTT. Protein product: CSARAGGSQHF.